This T cell receptor beta chain was retrieved from a study of shared clonotypes between healthy human individuals. Background on the study: Each donor's CD4 naive and CD4 memory cells filled three plates apiece, CD8 naive two, and CD8 memory one.

Sequencing was performed with immunoSEQ multiplex PCR; in TCRdb, only in-frame clones are kept and a portion is missing. The sample holds about 640,000 clones, more than 70% seen once. Germline CDR1 and CDR2: SGHAT and FQNNGV. The CDR3 runs 14 residues. V shed 3 bases and J 5 bases; nucleotides not matched to a gene: 4. The sample was memory CD4+ T cells sorted from blood. The subset: CD45RA-negative fraction. The source is a woman in her twenties or thirties in good health. The chain links TRBV11-2 to TRBJ2-5; TRBD2 aligns across 9 bases. DNA for the CDR3: TGTGCCAGCAGCTTGGCGGGAGGGCTTGAGACCCAGTACTTC. It yields the protein CASSLAGGLETQYF.